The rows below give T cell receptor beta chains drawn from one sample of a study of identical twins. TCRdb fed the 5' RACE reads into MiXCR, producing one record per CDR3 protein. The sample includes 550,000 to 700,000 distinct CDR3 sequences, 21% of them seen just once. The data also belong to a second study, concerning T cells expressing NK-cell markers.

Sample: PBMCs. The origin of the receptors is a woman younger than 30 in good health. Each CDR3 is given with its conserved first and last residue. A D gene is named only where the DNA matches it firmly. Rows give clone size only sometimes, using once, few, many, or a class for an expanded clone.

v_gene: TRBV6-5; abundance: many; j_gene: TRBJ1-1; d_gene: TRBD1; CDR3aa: CASSYSTALGQGNTEAFF; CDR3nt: TGTGCCAGCAGTTACTCAACAGCCCTTGGACAGGGGAACACTGAAGCTTTCTTT
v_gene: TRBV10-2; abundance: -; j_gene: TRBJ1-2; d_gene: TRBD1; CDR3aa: CASNYGTGNYGYTF; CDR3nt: TGCGCCAGCAACTATGGGACAGGGAACTATGGCTACACCTTC
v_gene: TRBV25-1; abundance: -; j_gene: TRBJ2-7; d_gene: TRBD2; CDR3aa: CASSDLAGVQQYF; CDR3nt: TGTGCCAGCAGTGACCTAGCGGGAGTCCAGCAGTACTTC
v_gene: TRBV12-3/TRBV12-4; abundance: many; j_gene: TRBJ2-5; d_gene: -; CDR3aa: CASTDWAGEETQYF; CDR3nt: TGTGCCAGCACCGACTGGGCTGGGGAAGAGACCCAGTACTTC
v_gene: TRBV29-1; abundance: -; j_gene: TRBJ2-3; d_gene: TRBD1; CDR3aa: CSVDKGQGALSTDTQYF; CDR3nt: TGCAGCGTCGACAAGGGACAGGGGGCGTTGAGCACAGATACGCAGTATTTT
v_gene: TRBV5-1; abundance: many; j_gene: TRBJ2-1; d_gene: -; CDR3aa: CASRGSEQFF; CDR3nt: TGCGCCAGCAGGGGCAGTGAGCAGTTCTTC
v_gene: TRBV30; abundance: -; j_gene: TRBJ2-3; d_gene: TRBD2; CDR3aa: CARMISGKTDTQYF; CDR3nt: TGTGCCCGGATGATCAGCGGGAAAACAGATACGCAGTATTTT
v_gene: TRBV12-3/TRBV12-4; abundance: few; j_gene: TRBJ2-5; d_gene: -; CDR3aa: CASRIGTGQETQYF; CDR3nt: TGTGCCAGCAGAATCGGGACGGGGCAAGAGACCCAGTACTTC
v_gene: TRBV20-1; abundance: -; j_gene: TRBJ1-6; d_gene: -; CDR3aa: CSANQGSIYSPLHF; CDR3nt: TGCAGTGCTAACCAAGGTAGCATATATTCACCCCTCCACTTT
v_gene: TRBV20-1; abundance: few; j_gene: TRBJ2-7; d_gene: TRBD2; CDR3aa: CSARGGGVYEQYF; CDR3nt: TGCAGTGCTCGGGGTGGGGGGGTCTACGAGCAGTACTTC
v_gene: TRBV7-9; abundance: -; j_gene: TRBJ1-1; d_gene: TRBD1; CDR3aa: CASSLTDREAFF; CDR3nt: TGTGCCAGCAGCTTGACGGACAGGGAAGCTTTCTTT
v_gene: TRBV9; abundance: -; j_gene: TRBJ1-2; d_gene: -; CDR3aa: CASSVDAYGIYGYTF; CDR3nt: TGTGCCAGCAGCGTAGATGCGTACGGAATCTATGGCTACACCTTC
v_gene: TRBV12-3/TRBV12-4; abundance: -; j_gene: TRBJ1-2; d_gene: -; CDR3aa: CASSGPGGGGYTF; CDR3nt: TGTGCCAGCAGTGGCCCCGGGGGTGGGGGCTACACCTTC
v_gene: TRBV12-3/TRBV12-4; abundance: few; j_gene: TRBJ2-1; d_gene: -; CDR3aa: CASSLDPLGYNEQFF; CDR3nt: TGTGCCAGCAGTTTGGACCCTCTGGGGTACAATGAGCAGTTCTTC
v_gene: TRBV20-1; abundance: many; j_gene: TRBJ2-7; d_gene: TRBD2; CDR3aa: CSAHPQRGVRYEQYF; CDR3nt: TGCAGTGCGCACCCCCAGCGGGGGGTTCGCTACGAGCAGTACTTC
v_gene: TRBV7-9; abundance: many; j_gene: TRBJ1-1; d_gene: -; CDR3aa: CASSLGRATEAFF; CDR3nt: TGTGCCAGCAGCTTAGGACGGGCCACTGAAGCTTTCTTT
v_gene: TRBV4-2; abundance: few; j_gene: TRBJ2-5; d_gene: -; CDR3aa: CASSQGGEEETQYF; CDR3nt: TGTGCCAGCAGCCAAGGGGGGGAAGAAGAGACCCAGTACTTC
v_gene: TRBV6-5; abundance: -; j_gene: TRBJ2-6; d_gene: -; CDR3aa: CASSSMTGRGSGANVLTF; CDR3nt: TGTGCCAGCAGTTCTATGACAGGGAGGGGCTCTGGGGCCAACGTCCTGACTTTC
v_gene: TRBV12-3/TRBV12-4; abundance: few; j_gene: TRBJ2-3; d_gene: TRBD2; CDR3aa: CASKLSGGTDTQYF; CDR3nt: TGTGCCAGCAAACTTAGCGGGGGCACAGATACGCAGTATTTT
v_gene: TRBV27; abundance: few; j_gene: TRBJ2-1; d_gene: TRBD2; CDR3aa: CASSPLASGGGRQFF; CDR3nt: TGTGCCAGCAGTCCACTAGCGTCTGGTGGGGGTCGGCAGTTCTTC
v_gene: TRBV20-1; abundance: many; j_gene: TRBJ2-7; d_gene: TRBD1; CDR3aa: CSARAPGQDYEQYF; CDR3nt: TGCAGTGCTAGGGCTCCGGGACAGGACTACGAGCAGTACTTC
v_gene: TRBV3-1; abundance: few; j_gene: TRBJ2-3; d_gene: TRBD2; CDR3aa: CASSLKSLGRGGRTDTQYF; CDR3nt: TGTGCCAGCAGCCTCAAGTCTCTGGGGCGGGGGGGTCGAACAGATACGCAGTATTTT
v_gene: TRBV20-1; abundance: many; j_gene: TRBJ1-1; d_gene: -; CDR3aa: CSAHSGRVEAFF; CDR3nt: TGCAGTGCTCACTCGGGGCGGGTTGAAGCTTTCTTT
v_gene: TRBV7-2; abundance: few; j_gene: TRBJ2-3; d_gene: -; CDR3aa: CASSFRISTDTQYF; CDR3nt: TGTGCCAGCAGCTTTCGGATAAGCACAGATACGCAGTATTTT
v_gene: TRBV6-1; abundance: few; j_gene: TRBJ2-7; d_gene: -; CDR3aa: CASSAGLRYEQYF; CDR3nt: TGTGCCAGCAGTGCCGGACTCCGCTACGAGCAGTACTTC
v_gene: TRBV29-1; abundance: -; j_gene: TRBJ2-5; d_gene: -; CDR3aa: CSIPQETQYF; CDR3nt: TGCAGCATCCCGCAAGAGACCCAGTACTTC
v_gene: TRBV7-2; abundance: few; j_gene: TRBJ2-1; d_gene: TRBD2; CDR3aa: CASSLVSGTNNEQFF; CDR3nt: TGTGCCAGCAGCTTAGTCTCCGGGACTAACAATGAGCAGTTCTTC
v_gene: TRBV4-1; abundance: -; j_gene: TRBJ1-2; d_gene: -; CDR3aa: CASSQEGTGTFSYTF; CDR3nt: TGCGCCAGCAGCCAAGAAGGGACGGGGACTTTCAGCTACACCTTC
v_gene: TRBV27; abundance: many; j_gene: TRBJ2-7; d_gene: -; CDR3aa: CASSLYTGPTYEQYF; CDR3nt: TGTGCCAGCAGTTTATATACAGGGCCTACCTACGAGCAGTACTTC
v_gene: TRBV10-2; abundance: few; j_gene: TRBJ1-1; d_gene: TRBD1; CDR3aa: CASSGTGRTEAFF; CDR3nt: TGCGCCAGCAGCGGGACAGGGCGCACTGAAGCTTTCTTT
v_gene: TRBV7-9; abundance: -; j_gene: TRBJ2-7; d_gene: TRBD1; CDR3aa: CASSFSQGRYYEQYF; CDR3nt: TGTGCCAGCAGCTTCTCACAGGGGCGATACTACGAGCAGTACTTC
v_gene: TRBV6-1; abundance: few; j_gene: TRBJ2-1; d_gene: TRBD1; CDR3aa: CASSPYYSDRLHNEQFF; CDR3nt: TGTGCCAGCAGTCCCTATTACTCGGACAGGCTACACAATGAGCAGTTCTTC
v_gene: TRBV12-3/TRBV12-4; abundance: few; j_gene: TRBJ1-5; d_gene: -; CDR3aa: CASSLARGRNNQPQHF; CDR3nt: TGTGCCAGCAGTTTAGCCCGGGGGCGTAACAATCAGCCCCAGCATTTT
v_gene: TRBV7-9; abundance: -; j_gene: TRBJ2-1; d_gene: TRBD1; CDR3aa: CASSRDRVPYNEQFF; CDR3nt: TGTGCCAGCAGCCGGGACAGGGTTCCCTACAATGAGCAGTTCTTC
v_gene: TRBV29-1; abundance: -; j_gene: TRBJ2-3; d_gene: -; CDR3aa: CSDVGRELTDTQYF; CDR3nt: TGCAGCGATGTAGGACGGGAGCTCACAGATACGCAGTATTTT
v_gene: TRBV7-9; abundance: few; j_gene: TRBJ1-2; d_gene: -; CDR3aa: CASSGRTDSYGYTF; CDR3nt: TGTGCCAGCAGCGGGCGGACAGACAGCTATGGCTACACCTTC
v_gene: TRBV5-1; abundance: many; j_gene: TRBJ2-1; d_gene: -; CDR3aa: CASSLIRGWEQFF; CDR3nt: TGCGCCAGCAGCTTGATCAGGGGCTGGGAGCAGTTCTTC
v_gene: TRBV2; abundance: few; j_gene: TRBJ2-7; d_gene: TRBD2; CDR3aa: CASELAGGGSYEQYF; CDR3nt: TGTGCCAGCGAGCTAGCGGGAGGGGGTTCCTACGAGCAGTACTTC
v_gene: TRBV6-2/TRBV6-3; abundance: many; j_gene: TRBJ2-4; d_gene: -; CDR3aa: CASKVKNIQYF; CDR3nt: TGTGCCAGCAAAGTCAAAAACATTCAGTACTTC
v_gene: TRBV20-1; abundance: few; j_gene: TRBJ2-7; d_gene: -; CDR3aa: CSARGDFYEQYF; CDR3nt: TGCAGTGCTAGAGGGGACTTCTACGAGCAGTACTTC
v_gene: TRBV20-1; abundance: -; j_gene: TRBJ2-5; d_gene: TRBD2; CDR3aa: CSTSIAGGRETQYF; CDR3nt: TGCAGTACGAGTATAGCGGGAGGTAGAGAGACCCAGTACTTC
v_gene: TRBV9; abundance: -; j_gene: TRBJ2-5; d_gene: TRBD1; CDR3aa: CASSYRDRETETQYF; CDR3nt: TGTGCCAGCAGCTACCGGGACAGGGAGACGGAGACCCAGTACTTC
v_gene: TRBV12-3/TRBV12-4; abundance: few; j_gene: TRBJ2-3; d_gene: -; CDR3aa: CASSPRAQMMLDTQYF; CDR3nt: TGTGCCAGCAGCCCGAGGGCCCAAATGATGTTAGATACGCAGTATTTT
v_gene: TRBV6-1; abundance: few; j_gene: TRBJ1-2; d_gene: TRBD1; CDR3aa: CASRRGTGFYGYTF; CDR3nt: TGTGCCAGCAGACGAGGGACAGGGTTTTATGGCTACACCTTC
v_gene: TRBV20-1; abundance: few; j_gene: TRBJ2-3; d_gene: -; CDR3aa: CSASSAYTQYF; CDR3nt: TGCAGTGCTAGCAGCGCTTATACGCAGTATTTT
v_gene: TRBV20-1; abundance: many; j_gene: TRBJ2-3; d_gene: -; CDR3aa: CSARAYDTQYF; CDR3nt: TGCAGTGCTAGAGCCTATGATACGCAGTATTTT
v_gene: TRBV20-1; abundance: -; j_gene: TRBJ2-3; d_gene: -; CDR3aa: CSARRRSSTDTQYF; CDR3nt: TGCAGTGCTAGGCGGCGGTCTAGCACAGATACGCAGTATTTT
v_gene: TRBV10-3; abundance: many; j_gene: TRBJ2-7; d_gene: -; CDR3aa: CAIMESSYEQYF; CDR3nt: TGTGCCATCATGGAGAGCTCCTACGAGCAGTACTTC
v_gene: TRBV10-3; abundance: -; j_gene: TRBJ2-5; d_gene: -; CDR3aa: CAIKSGKKLLETQYF; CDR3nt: TGTGCCATCAAATCAGGGAAAAAGCTTTTAGAGACCCAGTACTTC
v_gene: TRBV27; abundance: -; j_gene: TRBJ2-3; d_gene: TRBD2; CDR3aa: CASSFLSSGGVTDTQYF; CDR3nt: TGTGCCAGCAGTTTTCTTAGTAGCGGGGGGGTCACAGATACGCAGTATTTT
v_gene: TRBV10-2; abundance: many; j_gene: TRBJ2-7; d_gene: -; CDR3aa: CASSEAGTGYEQYF; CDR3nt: TGCGCCAGCAGTGAGGCGGGTACGGGCTACGAGCAGTACTTC
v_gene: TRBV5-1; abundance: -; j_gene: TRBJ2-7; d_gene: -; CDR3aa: CASSLEGISYEQYF; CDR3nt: TGCGCCAGCAGCTTGGAAGGAATCTCCTACGAGCAGTACTTC
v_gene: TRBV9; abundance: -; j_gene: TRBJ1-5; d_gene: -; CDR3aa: CASSAGVGPQHF; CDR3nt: TGTGCCAGCAGCGCAGGGGTAGGGCCCCAGCATTTT
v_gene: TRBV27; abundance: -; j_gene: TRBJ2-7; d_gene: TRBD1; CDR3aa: CASSYDRARYEQYF; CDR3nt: TGTGCCAGCAGTTATGACAGGGCGCGCTACGAGCAGTACTTC
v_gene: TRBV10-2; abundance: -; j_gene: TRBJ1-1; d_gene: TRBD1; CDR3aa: CASSEGDRGRTEAFF; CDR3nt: TGCGCCAGCAGTGAAGGGGACAGGGGACGGACTGAAGCTTTCTTT
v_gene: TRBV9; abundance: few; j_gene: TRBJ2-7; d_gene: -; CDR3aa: CASSVRPGGEQYF; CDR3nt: TGTGCCAGCAGCGTTCGGCCTGGGGGTGAGCAGTACTTC
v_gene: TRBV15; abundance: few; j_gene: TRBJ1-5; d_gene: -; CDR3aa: CATSRGGAFRQPQHF; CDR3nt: TGTGCCACCAGCAGAGGTGGGGCGTTCAGGCAGCCCCAGCATTTT
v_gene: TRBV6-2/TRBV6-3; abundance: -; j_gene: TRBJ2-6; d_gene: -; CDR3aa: CASSRQSGANVLTF; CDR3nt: TGTGCCAGCAGCCGACAGTCTGGGGCCAACGTCCTGACTTTC
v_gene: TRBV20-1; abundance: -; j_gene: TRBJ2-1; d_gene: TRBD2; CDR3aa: CSASRIGTSGRGEQFF; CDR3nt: TGCAGTGCTAGCCGAATTGGGACTAGCGGGAGGGGTGAGCAGTTCTTC
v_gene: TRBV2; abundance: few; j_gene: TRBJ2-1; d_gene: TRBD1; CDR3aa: CASSGTDNEQFF; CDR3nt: TGTGCCAGCAGCGGGACAGACAATGAGCAGTTCTTC